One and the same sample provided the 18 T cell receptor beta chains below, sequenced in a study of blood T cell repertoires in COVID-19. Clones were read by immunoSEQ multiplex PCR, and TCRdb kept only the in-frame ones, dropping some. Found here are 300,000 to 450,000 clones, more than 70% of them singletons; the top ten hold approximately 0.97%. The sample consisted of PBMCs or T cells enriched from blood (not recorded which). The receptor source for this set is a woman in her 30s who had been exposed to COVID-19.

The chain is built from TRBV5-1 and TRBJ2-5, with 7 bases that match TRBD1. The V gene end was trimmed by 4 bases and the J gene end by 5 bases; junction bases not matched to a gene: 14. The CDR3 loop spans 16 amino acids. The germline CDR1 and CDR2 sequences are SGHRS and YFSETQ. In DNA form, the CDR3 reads TGCGCCAGCAGCCAAGTGACAGGGAACTTTATCGAGACCCAGTACTTC. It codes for CASSQVTGNFIETQYF.

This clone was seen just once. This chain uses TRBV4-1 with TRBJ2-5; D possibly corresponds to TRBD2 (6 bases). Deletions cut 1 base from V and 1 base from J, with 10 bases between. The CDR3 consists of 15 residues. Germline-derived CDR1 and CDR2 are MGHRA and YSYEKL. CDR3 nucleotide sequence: TGCGCCAGCAGCCAAGGGCTAGCGAGCCAAGAGACCCAGTACTTC. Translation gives CASSQGLASQETQYF.

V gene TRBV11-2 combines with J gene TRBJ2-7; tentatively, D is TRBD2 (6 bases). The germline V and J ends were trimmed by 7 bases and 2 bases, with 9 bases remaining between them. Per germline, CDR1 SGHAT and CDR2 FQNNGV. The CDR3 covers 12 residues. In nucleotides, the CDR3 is TGTGCCAGCATGCGGGGAACCTACGAGCAGTACTTC. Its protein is CASMRGTYEQYF.

CDR3 sequence (DNA): TGTGCCAGCAGCCAAGAGAGACAGATCTCCTACGAGCAGTACTTC. The encoded protein is CASSQERQISYEQYF. The J gene is TRBJ2-7, the V gene TRBV4-2, with a possible D match to TRBD1 (5 bases). The germline V gene encodes CDR1 LGHNA and CDR2 YNFKEQ. The CDR3 is 15 residues long. Trimming left V 0 bases short and J 0 bases short, with 9 bases between.

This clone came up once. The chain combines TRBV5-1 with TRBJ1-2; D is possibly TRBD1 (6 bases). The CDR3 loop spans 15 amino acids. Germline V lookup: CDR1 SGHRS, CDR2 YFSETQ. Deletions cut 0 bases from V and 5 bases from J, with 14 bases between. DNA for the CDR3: TGCGCCAGCAGCTTGGACCTACGGACAGATTATGGCTACACCTTC. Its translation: CASSLDLRTDYGYTF.

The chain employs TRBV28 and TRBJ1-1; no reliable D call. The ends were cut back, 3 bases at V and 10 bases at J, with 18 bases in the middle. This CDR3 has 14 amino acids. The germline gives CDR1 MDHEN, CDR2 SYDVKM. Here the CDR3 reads CASSLGRPSGGAFF. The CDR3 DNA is TGTGCCAGCAGTTTGGGCCGCCCAAGCGGTGGAGCTTTCTTT. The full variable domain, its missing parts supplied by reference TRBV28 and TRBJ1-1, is DVKVTQSSRYLVKRTGEKVFLECVQDMDHENMFWYRQDPGLGLRLIYFSYDVKMKEKGDIPEGYSVSREKKERFSLILESASTNQTSMYLCASSLGRPSGGAFFGQGTRLTVV.

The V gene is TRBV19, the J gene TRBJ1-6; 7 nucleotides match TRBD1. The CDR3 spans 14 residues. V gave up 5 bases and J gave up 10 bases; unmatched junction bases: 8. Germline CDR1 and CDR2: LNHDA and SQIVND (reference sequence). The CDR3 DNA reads TGTGCCAGTAGTGGCGGGACAGCTGTATCACCCCTCCACTTT. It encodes CASSGGTAVSPLHF.

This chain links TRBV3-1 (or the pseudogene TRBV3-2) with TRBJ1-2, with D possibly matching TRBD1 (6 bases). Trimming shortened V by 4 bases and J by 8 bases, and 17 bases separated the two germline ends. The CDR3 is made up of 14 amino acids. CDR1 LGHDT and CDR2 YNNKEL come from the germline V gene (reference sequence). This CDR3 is CASSPLQGTYGYTF. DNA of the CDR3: TGTGCCAGCAGCCCCTTACAGGGTACCTACGGCTACACCTTC.

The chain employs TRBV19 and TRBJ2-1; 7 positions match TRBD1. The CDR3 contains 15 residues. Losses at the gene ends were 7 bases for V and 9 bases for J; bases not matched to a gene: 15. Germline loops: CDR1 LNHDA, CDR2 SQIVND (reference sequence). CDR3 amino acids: CASTPISGQFSEQFF. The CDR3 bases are TGTGCCAGTACTCCCATATCGGGACAGTTTTCTGAGCAGTTCTTC.

CDR3 loop: CASSYGPDRETYEQYF. The DNA for the CDR3 is TGTGCCAGCAGTTACGGGCCGGACAGGGAGACCTACGAGCAGTACTTC. This rearrangement joins TRBV6-5 to TRBJ2-7; 8 bases match TRBD1. The CDR3 has 16 amino acids. V shed 2 bases, J shed 2 bases, and the junction held 8 bases outside the gene matches. The V gene's germline CDR1 is MNHEY and CDR2 SVGAGI.

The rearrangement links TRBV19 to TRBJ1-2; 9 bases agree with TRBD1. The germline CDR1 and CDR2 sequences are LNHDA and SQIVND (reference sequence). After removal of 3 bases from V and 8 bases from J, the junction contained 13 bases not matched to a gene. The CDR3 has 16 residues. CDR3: CASSMDRGWNDAGYTF. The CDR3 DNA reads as TGTGCCAGTAGTATGGACAGGGGTTGGAATGACGCCGGCTACACCTTC.

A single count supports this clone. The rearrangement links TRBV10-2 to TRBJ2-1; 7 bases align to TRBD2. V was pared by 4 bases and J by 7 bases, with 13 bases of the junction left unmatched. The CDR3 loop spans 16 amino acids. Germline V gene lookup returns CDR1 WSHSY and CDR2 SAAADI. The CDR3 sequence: CASSGDSGWRVNEQFF. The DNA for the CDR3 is TGCGCCAGCAGTGGGGATAGCGGGTGGCGGGTTAATGAGCAGTTCTTC.

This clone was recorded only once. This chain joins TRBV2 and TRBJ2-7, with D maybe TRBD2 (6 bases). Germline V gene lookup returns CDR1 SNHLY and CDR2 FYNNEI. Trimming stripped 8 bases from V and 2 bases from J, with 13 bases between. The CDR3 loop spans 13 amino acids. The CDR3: CASAWDSAYEQYF. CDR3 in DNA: TGTGCCAGCGCTTGGGACTCAGCCTACGAGCAGTACTTC.

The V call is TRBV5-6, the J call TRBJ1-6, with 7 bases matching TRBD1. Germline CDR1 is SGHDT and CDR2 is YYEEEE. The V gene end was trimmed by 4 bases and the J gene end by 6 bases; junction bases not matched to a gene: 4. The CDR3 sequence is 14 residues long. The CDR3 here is CASSLGQPNSPLHF. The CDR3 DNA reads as TGTGCCAGCAGCCTGGGACAGCCTAATTCACCCCTCCACTTT.

The CDR3 nucleotides are TGTGCCAGCAGGGGGGACAGGGACACTGAAGCTTTCTTT. Its translation is CASRGDRDTEAFF. This chain connects TRBV2 to TRBJ1-1; 9 bases map to TRBD1. The length of the CDR3 is 13 residues. V trimming: 6 bases; J trimming: 3 bases; junction bases outside the gene matches: 2. CDR1 and CDR2 (germline): SNHLY, FYNNEI.

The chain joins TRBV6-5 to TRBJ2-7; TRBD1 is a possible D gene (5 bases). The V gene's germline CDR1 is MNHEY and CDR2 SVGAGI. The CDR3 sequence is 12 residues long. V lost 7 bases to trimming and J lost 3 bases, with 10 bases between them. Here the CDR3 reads CASKGQGYEQYF. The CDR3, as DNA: TGTGCCAGCAAGGGGCAGGGCTACGAGCAGTACTTC.

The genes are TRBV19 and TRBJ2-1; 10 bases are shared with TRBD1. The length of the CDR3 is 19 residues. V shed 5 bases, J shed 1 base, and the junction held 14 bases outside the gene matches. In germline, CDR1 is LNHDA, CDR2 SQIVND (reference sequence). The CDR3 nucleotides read TGTGCCAGTAGTGCTCAGTGGGGACAGGGGACTCATTCCTACAATGAGCAGTTCTTC. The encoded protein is CASSAQWGQGTHSYNEQFF. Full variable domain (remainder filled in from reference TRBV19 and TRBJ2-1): DGGITQSPKYLFRKEGQNVTLSCEQNLNHDAMYWYRQDPGQGLRLIYYSQIVNDFQKGDIAEGYSVSREKKESFPLTVTSAQKNPTAFYLCASSAQWGQGTHSYNEQFFGPGTRLTVL.

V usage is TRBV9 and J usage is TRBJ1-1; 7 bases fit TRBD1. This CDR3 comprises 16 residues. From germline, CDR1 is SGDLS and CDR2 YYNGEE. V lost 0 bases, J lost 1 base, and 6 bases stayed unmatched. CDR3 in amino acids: CASSVEGGIRNTEAFF. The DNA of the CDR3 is TGTGCCAGCAGCGTAGAAGGGGGCATCAGGAACACTGAAGCTTTCTTT.